The 3 T cell receptor beta chains below come from one sample, sequenced in a study of T cells in Graves' hyperthyroidism and ophthalmopathy. Amplified TCR beta CDR3 regions came from RNA transcripts. The TCR CDR3 was amplified in a first-round RT-PCR using the HTBI primer set. TCRdb used MiXCR to reprocess the multiplex PCR reads, holding one entry per CDR3 protein. The table lists 530,000 or so distinct CDR3 sequences, approximately 17% of them singletons. Sample: blood. These receptors all come from a woman between 18 and 29 years old with Graves' ophthalmopathy.

The V gene is TRBV15, the J gene TRBJ1-2, with D perhaps matching TRBD1 (6 bases). Per germline, CDR1 LNHNV and CDR2 YYDKDF (reference sequence). Between the trimmed V and J ends, which lost 3 bases and 1 base, there was a span of 12 bases. CDR3 length equals 15 residues. CDR3 sequence (DNA): TGTGCCACCAGCAGGGGACACGGGATTAACTATGGCTACACCTTC. As protein: CATSRGHGINYGYTF.

This clonotype has just a few counts. This chain uses TRBV7-2 with TRBJ1-2, with unresolved D. This CDR3 has 13 residues. Germline V gene lookup returns CDR1 SGHTA and CDR2 FQGNSA. V lost 4 bases, J lost 7 bases, and 13 bases lay in between. Here the CDR3 reads CASSYQWSSGYTF. In nucleotides, the CDR3 is TGTGCCAGCAGCTACCAATGGTCATCTGGCTACACCTTC.

This clonotype was observed at least ten times. The chain uses TRBV27 and TRBJ2-5; D call uncertain. The V and J ends lost 1 base and 5 bases respectively, with 11 bases between them. Germline V gene sequence: CDR1 MNHEY, CDR2 SMNVEV (reference sequence). This CDR3 is 14 amino acids long. The CDR3 region is CASSLFANRETQYF. In nucleotides, the CDR3 is TGTGCCAGCAGTTTATTCGCTAATCGGGAGACCCAGTACTTC.